This TCR beta chain was found in a study of monozygotic twins with inflammatory bowel disease. Reanalyzing the 5' RACE reads, TCRdb keeps one entry per CDR3 protein, without DNA. The table counts around 450,000 distinct CDR3 sequences; 2.4% lies in the top ten. The sample consisted of blood. This receptor was taken from a human donor with ulcerative colitis or Crohn's disease, or a healthy co-twin of an affected twin (not recorded which).

The CDR3 here is CASSFPDHIQYF. V is TRBV5-5 and J is TRBJ2-4. CDR1 is SGHKS and CDR2 is YYEKEE in the germline V gene (reference sequence). CDR3 length equals 12 residues.